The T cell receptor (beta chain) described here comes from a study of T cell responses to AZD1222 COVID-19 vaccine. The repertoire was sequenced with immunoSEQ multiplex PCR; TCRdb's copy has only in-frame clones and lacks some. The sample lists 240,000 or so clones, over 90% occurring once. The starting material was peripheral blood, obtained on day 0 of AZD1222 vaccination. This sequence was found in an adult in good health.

CDR3 sequence (DNA): TGTGCCAGCAGTAACCCCGGACTAGCCCTGACCGGGGAGCTGTTTTTT. This sequence encodes CASSNPGLALTGELFF. The chain uses TRBV2 and TRBJ2-2; 8 nucleotides align to TRBD2. Germline V lookup: CDR1 SNHLY, CDR2 FYNNEI. The V gene end was trimmed by 5 bases and the J gene end by 5 bases; junction bases not matched to a gene: 10. This CDR3 contains 16 residues.